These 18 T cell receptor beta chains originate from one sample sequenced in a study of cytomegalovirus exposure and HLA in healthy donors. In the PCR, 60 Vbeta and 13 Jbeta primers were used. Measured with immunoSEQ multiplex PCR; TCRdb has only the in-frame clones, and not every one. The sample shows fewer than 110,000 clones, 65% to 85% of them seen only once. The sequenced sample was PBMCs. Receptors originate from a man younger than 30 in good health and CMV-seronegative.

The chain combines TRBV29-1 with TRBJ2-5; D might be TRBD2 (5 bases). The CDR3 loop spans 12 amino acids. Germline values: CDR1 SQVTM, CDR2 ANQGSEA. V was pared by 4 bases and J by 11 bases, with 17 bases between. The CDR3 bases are TGCAGCGTTGGCCCTGCCGGTAGGGAGCAGTACTTC. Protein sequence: CSVGPAGREQYF.

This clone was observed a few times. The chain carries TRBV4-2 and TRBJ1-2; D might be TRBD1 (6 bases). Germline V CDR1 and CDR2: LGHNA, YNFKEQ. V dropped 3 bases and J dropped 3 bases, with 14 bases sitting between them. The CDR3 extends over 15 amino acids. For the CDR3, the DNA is TGTGCCAGCAGCCAGGTGGGGGGGCCTGACTATGGCTACACCTTC. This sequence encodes CASSQVGGPDYGYTF.

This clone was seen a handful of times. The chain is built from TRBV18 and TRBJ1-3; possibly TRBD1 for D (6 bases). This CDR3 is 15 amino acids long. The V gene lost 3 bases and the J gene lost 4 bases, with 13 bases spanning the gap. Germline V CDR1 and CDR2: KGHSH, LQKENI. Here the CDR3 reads CASSPGTSPGNTIYF. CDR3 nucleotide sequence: TGTGCCAGCTCACCTGGGACATCGCCGGGAAACACCATATATTTT.

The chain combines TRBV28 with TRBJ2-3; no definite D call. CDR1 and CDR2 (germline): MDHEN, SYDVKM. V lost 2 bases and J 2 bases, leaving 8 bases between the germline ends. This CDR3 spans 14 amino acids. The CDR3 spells CASSLNSYTDTQYF. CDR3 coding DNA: TGTGCCAGCAGTTTAAATAGTTACACAGATACGCAGTATTTT.

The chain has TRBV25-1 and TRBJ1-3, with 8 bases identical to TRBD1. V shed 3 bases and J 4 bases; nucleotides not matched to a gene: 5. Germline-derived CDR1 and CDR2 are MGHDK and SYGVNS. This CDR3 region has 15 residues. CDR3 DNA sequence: TGTGCCAGCAGTGACATGGGACAGGAAGGAAACACCATATATTTT. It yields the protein CASSDMGQEGNTIYF.

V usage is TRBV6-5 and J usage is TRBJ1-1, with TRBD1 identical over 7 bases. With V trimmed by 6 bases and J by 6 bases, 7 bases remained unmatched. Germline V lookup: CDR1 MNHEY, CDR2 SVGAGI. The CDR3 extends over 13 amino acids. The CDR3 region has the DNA TGTGCCAGCAGAGACAGGGCGGTCGCTGAAGCTTTCTTT. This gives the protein CASRDRAVAEAFF.

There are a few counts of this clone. The CDR3 sequence is CASSQVSEAFF. CDR3 DNA: TGTGCCAGCAGTCAGGTATCTGAAGCTTTCTTT. The V and J genes are TRBV2 and TRBJ1-1; D remains ambiguous. V was pared by 5 bases and J by 6 bases, with 7 bases between. CDR1 is SNHLY and CDR2 is FYNNEI in the germline V gene. The CDR3 length is 11 residues.

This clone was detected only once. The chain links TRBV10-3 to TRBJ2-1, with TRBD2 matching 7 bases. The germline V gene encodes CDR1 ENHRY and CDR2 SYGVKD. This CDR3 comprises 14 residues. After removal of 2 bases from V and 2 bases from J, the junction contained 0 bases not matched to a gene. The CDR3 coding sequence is TGTGCCATCAGTGAGGCGGGGGCCTACAATGAGCAGTTCTTC. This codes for CAISEAGAYNEQFF.

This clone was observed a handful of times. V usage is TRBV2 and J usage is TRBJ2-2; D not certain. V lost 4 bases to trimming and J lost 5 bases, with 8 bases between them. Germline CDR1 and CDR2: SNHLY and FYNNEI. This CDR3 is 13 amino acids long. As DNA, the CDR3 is TGTGCCAGCAGTGTCTCGAGGACCGGGGAGCTGTTTTTT. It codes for CASSVSRTGELFF.

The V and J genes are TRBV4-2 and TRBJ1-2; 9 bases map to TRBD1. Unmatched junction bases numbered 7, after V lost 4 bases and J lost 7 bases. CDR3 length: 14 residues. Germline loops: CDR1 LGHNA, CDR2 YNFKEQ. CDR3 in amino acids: CASSRSGQGTGYTF. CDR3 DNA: TGTGCCAGCAGCCGCTCGGGACAGGGAACTGGCTACACCTTC.

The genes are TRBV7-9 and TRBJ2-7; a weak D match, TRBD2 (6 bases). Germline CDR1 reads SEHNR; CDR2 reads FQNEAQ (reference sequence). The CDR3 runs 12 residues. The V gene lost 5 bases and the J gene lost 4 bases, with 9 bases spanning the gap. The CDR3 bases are TGTGCCAGCAGCCGGGGGTTTTACGAGCAGTACTTC. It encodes CASSRGFYEQYF.

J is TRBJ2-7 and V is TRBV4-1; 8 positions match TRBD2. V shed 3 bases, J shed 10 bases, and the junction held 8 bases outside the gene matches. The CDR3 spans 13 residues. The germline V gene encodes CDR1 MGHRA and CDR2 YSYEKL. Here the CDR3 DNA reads TGCGCCAGCAGCCACCCCGACCGGGAGGGTCAGTACTTC. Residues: CASSHPDREGQYF.

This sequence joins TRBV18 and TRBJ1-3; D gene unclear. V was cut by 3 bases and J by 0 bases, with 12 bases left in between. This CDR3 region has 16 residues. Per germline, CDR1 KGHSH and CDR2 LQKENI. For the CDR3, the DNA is TGTGCCAGCTCACCGGAGGCCCAGAGCTCTGGAAACACCATATATTTT. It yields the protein CASSPEAQSSGNTIYF.

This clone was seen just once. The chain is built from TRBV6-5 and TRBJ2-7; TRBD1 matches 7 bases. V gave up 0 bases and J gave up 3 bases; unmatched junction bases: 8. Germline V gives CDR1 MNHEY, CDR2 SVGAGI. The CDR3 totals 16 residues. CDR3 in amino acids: CASSYSSLDRVYEQYF. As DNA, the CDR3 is TGTGCCAGCAGTTACTCCTCTTTAGACAGGGTCTACGAGCAGTACTTC.

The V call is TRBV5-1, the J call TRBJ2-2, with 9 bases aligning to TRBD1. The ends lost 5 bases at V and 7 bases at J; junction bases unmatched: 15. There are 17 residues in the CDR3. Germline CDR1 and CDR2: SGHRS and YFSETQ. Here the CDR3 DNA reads TGCGCCAGCAGTCTGGGACAGGGAACCATTGAGGGCGGGGAGCTGTTTTTT. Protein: CASSLGQGTIEGGELFF.

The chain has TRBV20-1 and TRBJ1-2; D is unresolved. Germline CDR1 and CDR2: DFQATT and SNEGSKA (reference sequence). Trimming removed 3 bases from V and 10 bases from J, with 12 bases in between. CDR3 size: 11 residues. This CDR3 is CSASPGLDYTF. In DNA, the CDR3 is TGCAGTGCTAGCCCGGGTTTGGACTACACCTTC.

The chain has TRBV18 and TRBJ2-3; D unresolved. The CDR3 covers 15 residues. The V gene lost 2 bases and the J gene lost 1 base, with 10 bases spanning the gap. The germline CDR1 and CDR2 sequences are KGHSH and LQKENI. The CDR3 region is CASSPSLRGTDTQYF. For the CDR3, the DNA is TGTGCCAGCTCACCATCCCTACGCGGCACAGATACGCAGTATTTT.

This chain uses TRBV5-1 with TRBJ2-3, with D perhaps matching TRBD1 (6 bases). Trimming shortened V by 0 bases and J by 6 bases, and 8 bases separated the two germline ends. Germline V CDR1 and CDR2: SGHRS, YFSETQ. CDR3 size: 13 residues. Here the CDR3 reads CASSLGGRDTQYF. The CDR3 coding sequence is TGCGCCAGCAGCTTGGGGGGGCGTGATACGCAGTATTTT.